The clone carrying this T cell receptor (beta chain) has ten or more counts. At one of its ends the junction is not consistent with the germline gene, which may arise from a read error. CDR3 length: 15 residues. Germline CDR1 is SGHVS and CDR2 is FNYEAQ. In TCRdb, the reads were re-called with MiXCR into one record per CDR3 protein. The sample lists roughly 300,000 distinct CDR3 sequences, over 7.5% occurring once. This sample stems from a study of T cell repertoires in cytomegalovirus infection. Source material: PBMCs. The rearrangement joins TRBV7-6 to TRBJ2-4; 12 bases line up with TRBD1. The receptor was isolated from a human donor in good health (CMV status not recorded). Some clones in this sample may be carry-over from other donors' samples. CDR3: CASSSEGTGGPVLRF. CDR3 sequence (DNA): TGTGCCAGCAGCTCAGAGGGGACAGGGGGCCCAGTACTCAGGTTC.